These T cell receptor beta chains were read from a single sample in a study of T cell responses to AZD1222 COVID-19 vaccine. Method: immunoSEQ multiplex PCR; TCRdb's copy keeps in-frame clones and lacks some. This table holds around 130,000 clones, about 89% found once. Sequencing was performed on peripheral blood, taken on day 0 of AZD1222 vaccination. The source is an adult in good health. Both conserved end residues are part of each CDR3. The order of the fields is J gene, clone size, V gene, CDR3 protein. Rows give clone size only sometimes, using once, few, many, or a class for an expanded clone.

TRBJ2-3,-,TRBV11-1,CASSRTGDGDTQYF
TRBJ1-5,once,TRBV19,CASTKSGGDRVRQPQHF
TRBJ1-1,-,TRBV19,CASSGNRGNTEAFF
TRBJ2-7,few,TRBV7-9,CASSLPSSYEQYF
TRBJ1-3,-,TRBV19,CASSGGGRSGNTIYF
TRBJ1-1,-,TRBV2,CASQWALDTEAFF
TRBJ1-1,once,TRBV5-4,CASSLAPNRGLSEAFF
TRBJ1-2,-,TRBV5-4,CASSLEAYGYTF
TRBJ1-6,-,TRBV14,CASSRPGQGASSPLHF
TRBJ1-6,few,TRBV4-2,CASSQGGRGSANSPLHF
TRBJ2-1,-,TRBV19,CASSTRQVGAYNEQFF
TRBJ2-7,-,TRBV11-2,CASSLASGTREQYF
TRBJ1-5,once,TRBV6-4,CASSRDTNQPQHF
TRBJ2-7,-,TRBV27,CASSRTSGIWEQYF
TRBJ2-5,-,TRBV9,CASSVRGASGEETQYF
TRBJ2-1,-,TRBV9,CASSPSSANNDEQFF
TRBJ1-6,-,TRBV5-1,CASRIRGDSSYNSPLHF
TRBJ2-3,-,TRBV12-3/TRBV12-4,CASSGQGADTQYF
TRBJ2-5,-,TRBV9,CASSVGGLDETQYF
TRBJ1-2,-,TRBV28,CASSLGGYGYTF
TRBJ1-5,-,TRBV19,CASTKIRGQGKRSNQPQHF
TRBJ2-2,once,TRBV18,CASSPLGGFTGELFF
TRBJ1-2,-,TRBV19,CASSIAGTAQYTF
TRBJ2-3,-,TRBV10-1,CASSENLAGVTDTQYF
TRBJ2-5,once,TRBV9,CASSVGSRAGLIAGETQYF
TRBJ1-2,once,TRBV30,CAWSFPGDGYTF
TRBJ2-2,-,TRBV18,CASSLHLSKTMNTGELFF
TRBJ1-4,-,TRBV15,CATSRDRGGPNEKLFF
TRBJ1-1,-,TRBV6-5,CASSSFSMNTEAFF
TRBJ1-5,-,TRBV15,CATSRDGLRARYSNQPQHF
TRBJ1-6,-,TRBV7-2,CASSSPRGIGSPLHF
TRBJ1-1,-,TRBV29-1,CSVDPRVNTEAFF
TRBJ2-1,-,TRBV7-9,CASSLAGRGNEQFF
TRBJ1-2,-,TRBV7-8,CASSLGAGTNYGYTF
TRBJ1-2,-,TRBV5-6,CASSPRGVGPLRGYTF
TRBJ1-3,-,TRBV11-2,CASSLQGSGNTIYF
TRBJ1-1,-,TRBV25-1,CASSGPGQGFYGTEAFF
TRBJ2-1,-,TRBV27,CASSPPGQNEQFF
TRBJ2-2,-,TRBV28,CAIKRGTNTGELFF
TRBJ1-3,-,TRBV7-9,CASEEEGGNTIYF
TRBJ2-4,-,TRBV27,CASSPEGQGFMLPRGIQYF
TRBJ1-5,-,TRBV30,CAWSGTGGNQPQHF